A single sample is the source of the 28 T cell receptor beta chains below, sequenced in a study of shared clonotypes between healthy human individuals. Repertoires were generated with immunoSEQ multiplex PCR, while TCRdb's copy carries only in-frame clones and drops some. Of 980,000 or so clones in the sample, about 80% were seen once. The specimen was memory CD4+ T cells sorted from blood. Indicated subset: CD45RA-negative fraction. Receptors originate from a young man in good health.

This clone was seen just once. The chain carries TRBV28 and TRBJ2-1; unclear D gene. The germline V and J ends were trimmed by 3 bases and 6 bases, with 6 bases remaining between them. This CDR3 has 12 residues. Germline values: CDR1 MDHEN, CDR2 SYDVKM. The CDR3 protein is CASSLSGNEQFF. The CDR3 DNA reads TGTGCCAGCAGTTTGTCGGGCAATGAGCAGTTCTTC.

The chain carries TRBV21-1 and TRBJ2-1; the DNA was not used to check the table's D call, TRBD1. TRBV21-1 is given as a pseudogene. The CDR3 spans 15 residues. The CDR3 protein is CASPYWGGSYNEQFF. DNA for the CDR3: TGTGCCAGCCCTTACTGGGGCGGCTCCTACAATGAGCAGTTCTTC.

This chain's CDR3 is CASRRGGKTGELFF. The CDR3 nucleotides are TGTGCCAGTAGAAGAGGGGGTAAGACCGGGGAGCTGTTTTTT. The chain carries TRBV19 and TRBJ2-2, with D possibly matching TRBD1 (6 bases). The V gene lost 6 bases and the J gene lost 5 bases, with 13 bases spanning the gap. The CDR3 sequence is 14 residues long. CDR1 LNHDA and CDR2 SQIVND come from the germline V gene (reference sequence).

The chain uses TRBV10-1 and TRBJ2-1, with 10 bases lining up with TRBD2. The CDR3 consists of 16 residues. V trimming: 3 bases; J trimming: 2 bases; junction bases outside the gene matches: 4. The germline V gene encodes CDR1 WNHNN and CDR2 SYGVQD (reference sequence). The DNA of the CDR3 is TGCGCCAGCAGTGATTCGCTAGCGGGAGCCTACAATGAGCAGTTCTTC. Amino acid sequence: CASSDSLAGAYNEQFF.

The chain links TRBV28 to TRBJ1-5, with D tentatively TRBD1 (5 bases). Germline loops: CDR1 MDHEN, CDR2 SYDVKM. The CDR3 consists of 15 residues. V was clipped by 10 bases and J by 2 bases, with 18 bases between them. The DNA for the CDR3 is TGTGCCATCCTCAGAGAGGGCAGGGGCAATCAGCCCCAGCATTTT. Translation: CAILREGRGNQPQHF. The full variable domain, in which reference TRBV28 and TRBJ1-5 provide the parts outside the CDR3, is DVKVTQSSRYLVKRTGEKVFLECVQDMDHENMFWYRQDPGLGLRLIYFSYDVKMKEKGDIPEGYSVSREKKERFSLILESASTNQTSMYLCAILREGRGNQPQHFGDGTRLSIL.

Concerning this clone: Distinct nucleotide sequences in the sample also encode this CDR3. The J gene is TRBJ1-1, the V gene TRBV5-1, with TRBD1 matching over 11 bases. This CDR3 is built from 15 residues. Germline lookup yields CDR1 SGHRS and CDR2 YFSETQ. V lost 4 bases and J lost 5; bases outside the gene matches: 7. The CDR3 coding sequence is TGCGCCAGCAGCCTGGAAGGGACAGGGGGGACTGAAGCTTTCTTT. Translation: CASSLEGTGGTEAFF.

This clone was detected a few times. J is TRBJ2-3 and V is TRBV19, with 7 bases aligning to TRBD1. This CDR3 has 13 residues. Germline CDR1 is LNHDA and CDR2 is SQIVND (reference sequence). V lost 3 bases, J lost 7 bases, and 4 bases stayed unmatched. CDR3 protein: CASSISGGYTQYF. The DNA for the CDR3 is TGTGCCAGTAGTATTTCAGGGGGATATACGCAGTATTTT. Looking up the rest from reference TRBV19 and TRBJ2-3 gives the full variable domain: DGGITQSPKYLFRKEGQNVTLSCEQNLNHDAMYWYRQDPGQGLRLIYYSQIVNDFQKGDIAEGYSVSREKKESFPLTVTSAQKNPTAFYLCASSISGGYTQYFGPGTRLTVL.

About this clone itself: Within the sample, other DNA sequences also encode this same CDR3. Written as DNA, the CDR3 is TGTGCCAGCAGTGATTCAGGTAGCAATCAGCCCCAGCATTTT. Amino acid sequence: CASSDSGSNQPQHF. The gene calls are TRBV6-1 and TRBJ1-5; D gene ambiguous. Per germline, CDR1 MNHNS and CDR2 SASEGT. The length of the CDR3 is 14 residues. Trimming removed 3 bases at V and 0 bases at J, with 6 bases between.

This clone was recorded a few times. The J gene is TRBJ1-6, the V gene TRBV6-6; D is undetermined. This CDR3 comprises 14 residues. V was clipped by 9 bases and J by 5 bases, with 14 bases between them. CDR1 is MNHNY, CDR2 SVGAGI, per germline (reference sequence). CDR3 coding DNA: TGTGCCAGTCTTATGAGGAATGATAATTCACCCCTCCACTTT. As protein: CASLMRNDNSPLHF.

The rearrangement uses TRBV30 and TRBJ2-3, with 9 bases lining up with TRBD2. Germline V gives CDR1 GTSNPN, CDR2 SVGIG (reference sequence). The V gene end was trimmed by 7 bases and the J gene end by 5 bases; junction bases not matched to a gene: 13. The CDR3 is 15 residues long. The CDR3 loop is CALQLGGRAVDTQYF. For the CDR3, the DNA is TGTGCCTTACAGCTCGGCGGGAGGGCCGTAGATACGCAGTATTTT.

The chain couples TRBV7-6 to TRBJ2-5; 12 nucleotides line up with TRBD2. The CDR3 has 15 amino acids. CDR1 and CDR2 from the germline V gene are SGHVS and FNYEAQ. Trimming at V came to 3 bases and at J to 5 bases, leaving 4 bases not matched to a gene. The DNA for the CDR3 is TGTGCCAGCAGCTTCGGACTAGCGGGACGGGAGACCCAGTACTTC. Translated: CASSFGLAGRETQYF.

The gene calls are TRBV2 and TRBJ2-7, with a tentative D call TRBD2 (6 bases). Germline CDR1 and CDR2: SNHLY and FYNNEI. With 5 bases removed from V and 3 bases from J, the gap between germline ends came to 23 bases. The CDR3 is 17 residues long. This chain's CDR3 is CASSLGPHRDFDYEQYF. CDR3 coding DNA: TGTGCCAGCAGTCTAGGACCCCACCGGGACTTCGACTACGAGCAGTACTTC. Supplemented by reference TRBV2 and TRBJ2-7, the full variable domain reads EPEVTQTPSHQVTQMGQEVILRCVPISNHLYFYWYRQILGQKVEFLVSFYNNEISEKSEIFDDQFSVERPDGSNFTLKIRSTKLEDSAMYFCASSLGPHRDFDYEQYFGPGTRLTVT.

This clone was detected only once. V and J are TRBV7-3 and TRBJ2-6, with D possibly being TRBD2 (5 bases). Germline V lookup: CDR1 SGHTA, CDR2 FQGTGA. The length of the CDR3 is 18 residues. V was shortened by 4 bases and J by 0 bases, with 16 bases between the two germline ends. The CDR3 region has the DNA TGTGCCAGCAGCTCCCACACCAGGACTGGCTCTGGGGCCAACGTCCTGACTTTC. This codes for CASSSHTRTGSGANVLTF.

The rearrangement uses TRBV6-5 and TRBJ2-7; D uncertain. Looked up from germline, CDR1 is MNHEY and CDR2 is SVGAGI. V lost 4 bases and J 6 bases, leaving 7 bases between the germline ends. CDR3 length: 11 residues. The CDR3 region has the DNA TGTGCCAGCAGTTCTCCCCTCGAGCAGTACTTC. Its protein product is CASSSPLEQYF.

The V and J genes are TRBV4-2 and TRBJ1-3; D is perhaps TRBD1 (5 bases). CDR1 LGHNA and CDR2 YNFKEQ come from the germline V gene. The CDR3 extends over 16 amino acids. V was cut by 0 bases and J by 1 base, with 10 bases left in between. DNA for the CDR3: TGTGCCAGCAGCCAAGATATGGGGCTGTCTGGAAACACCATATATTTT. As protein: CASSQDMGLSGNTIYF.

CDR3 loop: CASIAGGRETQYF. CDR3 in DNA: TGTGCCAGCATTGCAGGGGGACGGGAGACCCAGTACTTC. The V call is TRBV6-1, the J call TRBJ2-5; 7 bases line up with TRBD1. Looked up from germline, CDR1 is MNHNS and CDR2 is SASEGT. V shed 7 bases and J 5 bases; nucleotides not matched to a gene: 7. CDR3 size: 13 residues.

This clone was counted between two and nine times. The CDR3, as DNA: TGCGCCAGCAGTTATAATGCCGGGGAGCTGTTTTTT. Protein product: CASSYNAGELFF. The rearrangement joins TRBV10-1 to TRBJ2-2; D not certain. V shed 5 bases and J shed 6 bases, with 7 bases lying between them. CDR1 WNHNN and CDR2 SYGVQD come from the germline V gene (reference sequence). This CDR3 is 12 amino acids long.

The sample holds a few counts of this clone. The V and J genes are TRBV29-1 and TRBJ1-5; maybe TRBD1 (6 bases). Per the germline V gene, CDR1 is SQVTM and CDR2 is ANQGSEA. This CDR3 comprises 12 residues. CDR3 sequence: CTTGTDPGPQHF. CDR3 sequence (DNA): TGCACCACAGGGACCGACCCTGGGCCCCAGCATTTT.

The chain links TRBV5-4 to TRBJ2-2; 14 bases match TRBD2. V lost 4 bases and J lost 1; bases outside the gene matches: 3. Germline V gene lookup returns CDR1 SGHNT and CDR2 YYREEE (reference sequence). This CDR3 comprises 17 residues. The CDR3 DNA reads as TGTGCCAGCAGCGGCGGGACTAGCGGGAGGAACACCGGGGAGCTGTTTTTT. Translating gives CASSGGTSGRNTGELFF.

The J gene is TRBJ2-2, the V gene TRBV25-1, with D perhaps matching TRBD2 (6 bases). V lost 7 bases to trimming and J lost 3 bases, with 9 bases between them. The CDR3 consists of 13 residues. Germline values: CDR1 MGHDK, CDR2 SYGVNS. The CDR3 loop reads CASNERDTGELFF. The CDR3 DNA is TGTGCCAGCAACGAGCGGGACACCGGGGAGCTGTTTTTT. Looking up the rest from reference TRBV25-1 and TRBJ2-2 gives the full variable domain: EADIYQTPRYLVIGTGKKITLECSQTMGHDKMYWYQQDPGMELHLIHYSYGVNSTEKGDLSSESTVSRIRTEHFPLTLESARPSHTSQYLCASNERDTGELFFGEGSRLTVL.

This chain uses TRBV7-9 with TRBJ1-1; D not resolved. The CDR3 extends over 16 amino acids. Deletions cut 1 base from V and 5 bases from J, with 17 bases between. Germline V lookup: CDR1 SEHNR, CDR2 FQNEAQ (reference sequence). Here the CDR3 reads CASSLGVTGIDTEAFF. DNA for the CDR3: TGTGCCAGCAGCTTAGGGGTAACGGGGATCGATACTGAAGCTTTCTTT.

V gene TRBV29-1 combines with J gene TRBJ2-5; D might be TRBD2 (6 bases). Trimming removed 4 bases from V and 5 bases from J, with 14 bases in between. CDR1 is SQVTM, CDR2 ANQGSEA, per germline. The CDR3 runs to 13 residues. The DNA for the CDR3 is TGCAGCGTTGTTAAGGGCGGGAAGGAGACCCAGTACTTC. It yields the protein CSVVKGGKETQYF.

J is TRBJ2-5 and V is TRBV5-1; D ambiguous. V lost 0 bases, J lost 0 bases, and 6 bases lay in between. The CDR3 is 14 amino acids. Germline CDR1 SGHRS, CDR2 YFSETQ. CDR3 protein: CASSLEVYQETQYF. The CDR3 nucleotides read TGCGCCAGCAGCTTGGAGGTGTACCAAGAGACCCAGTACTTC.

A few counts support this clone. This sequence joins TRBV5-6 and TRBJ1-5; 7 nucleotides line up with TRBD1. Trimming took 2 bases from V and 6 from J; bases not matched to a gene: 8. CDR1 and CDR2 (germline): SGHDT, YYEEEE. The CDR3 contains 15 residues. The CDR3, as DNA: TGTGCCAGCAGCTTCCTAAAACAGGGGAGTCAGCCCCAGCATTTT. It yields the protein CASSFLKQGSQPQHF.

The rearrangement links TRBV7-8 to TRBJ2-3; 8 nucleotides match TRBD2. Germline-derived CDR1 and CDR2 are SGHVS and FQNEAQ. J gave up 9 bases and V 0 bases, and 5 bases lay outside the gene matches. The CDR3 has 14 residues. The CDR3 here is CASSLAGTRGTQYF. The CDR3 region has the DNA TGTGCCAGCAGCTTAGCGGGGACTAGAGGAACGCAGTATTTT.

The V call is TRBV30, the J call TRBJ1-1, with D unclear. The CDR3 sequence is 11 residues long. Trimming shortened V by 4 bases and J by 6 bases, and 9 bases separated the two germline ends. Per the germline V gene, CDR1 is GTSNPN and CDR2 is SVGIG (reference sequence). The CDR3 DNA follows: TGTGCCTGGACCGTCGGGCCTGAAGCTTTCTTT. This encodes CAWTVGPEAFF.

To note about this clone: The same CDR3 can be traced to other DNA sequences in this sample. The V gene is TRBV19, the J gene TRBJ1-6; D remains unclear. The CDR3 totals 14 residues. CDR1 is LNHDA, CDR2 SQIVND, per germline (reference sequence). The V gene lost 4 bases and the J gene lost 0 bases, with 4 bases spanning the gap. The DNA for the CDR3 is TGTGCCAGTAGTAAGAGCTCCTATAATTCACCCCTCCACTTT. This encodes CASSKSSYNSPLHF.

The chain links TRBV7-9 to TRBJ2-3; 12 bases fit TRBD2. V gave up 5 bases and J gave up 4 bases; unmatched junction bases: 7. The CDR3 is 16 amino acids. Germline V lookup: CDR1 SEHNR, CDR2 FQNEAQ (reference sequence). This CDR3 is CASSPTTSGRSDTQYF. CDR3 in DNA: TGTGCCAGCAGCCCAACGACTAGCGGGAGATCAGATACGCAGTATTTT.